This T cell receptor beta chain emerged from a study of blood T cell repertoires in COVID-19. For the study at large: Spain, Italy and the United States supplied samples that represented acute and convalescent COVID-19. Sources were T cells, B-cell-depleted T cells, or PBMCs; the material itself was cDNA or gDNA.

Trimming at V came to 9 bases and at J to 9 bases, leaving 15 bases not matched to a gene. The CDR3 sequence is 15 residues long. Germline loops: CDR1 LNHDA, CDR2 SQIVND (reference sequence). As processed by the authors: Amplification of reference gene primers provided the estimated nucleated cell counts. Sequencing used immunoSEQ multiplex PCR; TCRdb keeps in-frame clones, though not all of them. D and trimming were read from the DNA, whereas the V and J calls and clone size are those reported in that table. Of about 48,000 clones in the sample, 90% were seen once. The rearrangement uses TRBV19 and TRBJ1-5, with 9 positions matching TRBD1. This receptor was obtained from a man aged 65 to 79 with acute or convalescent COVID-19. The sequenced sample consisted of peripheral blood. The CDR3, as DNA: TGTGCCAGCAGGGGGGGACAGGGAGTTTCAAGGCCCCAGCATTTT. Translated, it gives CASRGGQGVSRPQHF.